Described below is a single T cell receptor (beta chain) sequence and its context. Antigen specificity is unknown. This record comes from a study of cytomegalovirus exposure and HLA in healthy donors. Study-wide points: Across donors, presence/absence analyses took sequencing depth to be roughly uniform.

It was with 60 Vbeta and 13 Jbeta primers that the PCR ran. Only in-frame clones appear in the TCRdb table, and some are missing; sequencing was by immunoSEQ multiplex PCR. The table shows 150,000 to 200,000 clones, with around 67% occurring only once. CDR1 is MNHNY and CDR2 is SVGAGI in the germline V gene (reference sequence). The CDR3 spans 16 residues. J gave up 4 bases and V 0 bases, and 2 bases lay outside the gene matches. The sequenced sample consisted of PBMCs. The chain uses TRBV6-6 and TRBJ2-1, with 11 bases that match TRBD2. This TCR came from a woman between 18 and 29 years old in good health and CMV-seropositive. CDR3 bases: TGTGCCAGCAGTTACTCGTCTAGCGGGAGGTACAATGAGCAGTTCTTC. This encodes CASSYSSSGRYNEQFF.